This T cell receptor (beta chain) was identified during a study of identical twins (dated by TCRdb to the mid-2010s). A note on the overall study: The study deep-sequenced TCR alpha and beta repertoires from monozygotic twins, unrelated adults of various ages and cord blood to test whether fetal clonotypes persist. Replicate twin experiments were performed at different times using different library preparation protocols to rule out contamination. Study-wide conclusions, independent of this receptor: Conclusions relied on cross-sectional statistical analysis, since the same donors could not be followed over many years. Compared with coincidental sharing between unrelated individuals, out-of-frame TCR alpha sequences shared between twins had an excess of sequences with low generation probability. Out-of-frame TCR alpha sharing in monozygotic twins was systematically underestimated by recombination models, whereas sharing between unrelated individuals was in agreement with the recombination models. Abundant cord blood beta clonotypes had fewer insertions, young adult naive repertoires showed a similar but weaker trend, and memory repertoires showed no such trend. Excess twin sharing in beta out-of-frame sequences was weaker because fewer shared sequences lowered the signal-to-noise ratio. Zero-insertion analyses could be partly confounded by invariant T cells such as MAIT and iNKT, though diverse VJ usage argued against such confounding for most clonotypes.

Relative to germline, V is 5 bases shorter and J is 0 bases shorter, with 20 bases between their ends. From the cysteine up to the valine, the CDR3 has a length of 16 residues. Only the CDR3 portion is preserved as DNA: 48 bases, with reading frame beginning at the first base. CDR1 SQVTM and CDR2 ANQGSEA were looked up in the germline V gene. To prepare the library, 5' RACE was applied. Reads for this sample came from an Illumina HiSeq 2000. Template switching added a universal primer binding site, and the final cDNA carried a unique molecular identifier that allowed TCR cDNA molecules to be counted accurately. Specific primers in the conserved constant-segment region were used to synthesize first-strand cDNA for the TCR alpha and beta chains. Each cDNA library was double barcoded, with a SMART-Mk sample barcode plus Illumina barcodes, to control for contamination. TruSeq adapter sequences, together with Illumina sample barcodes, were added in two successive PCR steps. TCR alpha and beta cDNA libraries were sequenced on the Illumina HiSeq platform with custom primers. For the original study's pipeline: Unique molecular identifiers were extracted from raw reads with MiGEC, and CDR3 positions were determined with MiXCR. For each individual, recombination models were inferred using an EM algorithm with the repgenHMM and IGoR tools. The analysis of shared clonotypes was done with the tcR package in R, with sharing normalized by the product of cloneset sizes. To study raw recombination free of thymic and clonal selection effects, out-of-frame nonproductive sequences were analyzed. Clones were called with MiXCR by TCRdb after fastp trimmed the public reads at Q25, and only in-frame beta chains were retained. When rows share a CDR3 protein, they turn into one entry using the most common DNA and genes. V and J calls and clone size were set by TCRdb, not the authors. This sample has roughly 690,000 distinct CDR3 sequences in its table, and around 6% of those were observed once. About 1.8% of the sample lies in the top ten.

In its sample, this clonotype was seen many times. Its antigen is not yet known. No qualities accompany the bases; no much larger clone lies one base away. Only healthy Caucasian donors were included. Three unrelated non-twin adults were additionally sequenced: a male aged 18 to 29, a male aged 50 to 60 and a female aged 50 to 60. Using Miltenyi CD45RO+ enrichment and human naive T-cell isolation kits, memory (CD45RO+) and naive T cells were isolated from PBMC. The source material was naive T cells sorted from blood. The sample's cell subset or site label is to be understood as: cells isolated with a human naive T-cell isolation kit. This clonotype was obtained from a young man in good health. The sequence links TRBV29-1 to TRBJ2-7; the D assignment is uncertain and may be TRBD1 or TRBD2, with 6 bases supporting each. The CDR3 loop reads CSVIVEEGGSSYEQYV. The sequenced DNA: TGCAGCGTTATTGTGGAAGAAGGGGGGAGCTCCTACGAGCAGTACGTC.